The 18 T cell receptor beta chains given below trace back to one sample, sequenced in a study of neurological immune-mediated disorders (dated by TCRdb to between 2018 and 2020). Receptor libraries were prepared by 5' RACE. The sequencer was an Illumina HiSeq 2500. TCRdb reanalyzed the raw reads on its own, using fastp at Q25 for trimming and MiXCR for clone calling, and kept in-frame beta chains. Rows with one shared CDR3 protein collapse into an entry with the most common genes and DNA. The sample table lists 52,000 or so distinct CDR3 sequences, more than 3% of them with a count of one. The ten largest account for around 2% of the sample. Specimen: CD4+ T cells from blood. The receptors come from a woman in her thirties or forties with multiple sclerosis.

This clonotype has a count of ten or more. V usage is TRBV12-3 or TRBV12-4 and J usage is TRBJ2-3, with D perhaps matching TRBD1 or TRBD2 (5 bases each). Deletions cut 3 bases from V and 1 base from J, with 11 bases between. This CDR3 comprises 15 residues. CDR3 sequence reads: CASSLWGSRTDTQYF. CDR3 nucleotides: TGTGCCAGCAGTTTGTGGGGGTCACGCACAGATACGCAGTATTTT.

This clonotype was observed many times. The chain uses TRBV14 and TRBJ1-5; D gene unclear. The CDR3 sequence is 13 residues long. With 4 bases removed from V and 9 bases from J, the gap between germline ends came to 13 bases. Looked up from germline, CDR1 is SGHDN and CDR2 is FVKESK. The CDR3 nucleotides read TGTGCCAGCAGCCGAAGCCTAGGCCGGCCCCAGCATTTT. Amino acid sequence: CASSRSLGRPQHF.

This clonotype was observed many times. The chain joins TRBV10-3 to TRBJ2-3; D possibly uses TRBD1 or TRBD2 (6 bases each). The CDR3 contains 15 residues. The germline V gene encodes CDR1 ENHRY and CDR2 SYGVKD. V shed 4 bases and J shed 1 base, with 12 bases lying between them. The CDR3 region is CAISVNREGTDTQYF. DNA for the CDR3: TGTGCCATCAGTGTGAACAGGGAGGGCACAGATACGCAGTATTTT.

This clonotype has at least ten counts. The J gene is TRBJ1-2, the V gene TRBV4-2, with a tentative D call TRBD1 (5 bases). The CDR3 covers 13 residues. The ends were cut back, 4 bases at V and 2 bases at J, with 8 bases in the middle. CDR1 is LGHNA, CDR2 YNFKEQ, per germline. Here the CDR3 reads CASSRDRNYGYTF. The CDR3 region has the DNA TGTGCCAGCAGCCGTGACAGAAACTATGGCTACACCTTC.

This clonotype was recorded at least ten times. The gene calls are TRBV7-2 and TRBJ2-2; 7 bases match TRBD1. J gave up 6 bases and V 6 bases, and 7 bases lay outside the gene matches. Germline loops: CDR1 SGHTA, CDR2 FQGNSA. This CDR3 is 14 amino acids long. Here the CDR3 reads CASSQYRGPGELFF. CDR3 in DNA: TGTGCCAGCAGTCAGTACAGGGGCCCCGGGGAGCTGTTTTTT.

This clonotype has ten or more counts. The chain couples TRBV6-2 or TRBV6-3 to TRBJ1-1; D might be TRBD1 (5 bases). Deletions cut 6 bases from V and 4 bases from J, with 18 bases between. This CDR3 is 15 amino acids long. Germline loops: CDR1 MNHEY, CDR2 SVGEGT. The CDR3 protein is CASRREETRGTEAFF. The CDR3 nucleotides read TGTGCCAGCAGAAGGGAAGAGACGAGGGGCACTGAAGCTTTCTTT.

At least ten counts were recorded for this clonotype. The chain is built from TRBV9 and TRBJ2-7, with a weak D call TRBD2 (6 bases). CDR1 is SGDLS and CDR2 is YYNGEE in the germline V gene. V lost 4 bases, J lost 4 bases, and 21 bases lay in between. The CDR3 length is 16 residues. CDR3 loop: CASSPGAGRNLYEQYF. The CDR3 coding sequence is TGTGCCAGCAGCCCTGGTGCGGGGCGGAACCTGTACGAGCAGTACTTC. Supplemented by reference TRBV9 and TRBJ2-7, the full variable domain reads DSGVTQTPKHLITATGQRVTLRCSPRSGDLSVYWYQQSLDQGLQFLIQYYNGEERAKGNILERFSAQQFPDLHSELNLSSLELGDSALYFCASSPGAGRNLYEQYFGPGTRLTVT.

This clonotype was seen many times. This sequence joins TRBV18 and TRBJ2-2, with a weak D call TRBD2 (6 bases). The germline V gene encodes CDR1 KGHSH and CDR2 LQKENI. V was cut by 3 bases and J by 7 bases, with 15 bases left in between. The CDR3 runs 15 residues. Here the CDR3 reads CASSPSRGSVGELFF. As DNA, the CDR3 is TGTGCCAGCTCACCCTCCCGGGGGTCAGTCGGGGAGCTGTTTTTT.

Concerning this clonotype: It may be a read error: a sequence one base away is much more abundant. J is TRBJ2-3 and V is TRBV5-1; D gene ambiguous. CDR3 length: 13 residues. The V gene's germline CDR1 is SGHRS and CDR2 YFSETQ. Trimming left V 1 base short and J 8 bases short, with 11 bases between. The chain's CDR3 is CASSLRAWGTQYF. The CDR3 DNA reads TGCGCCAGCAGCTTGCGGGCTTGGGGTACGCAGTATTTT.

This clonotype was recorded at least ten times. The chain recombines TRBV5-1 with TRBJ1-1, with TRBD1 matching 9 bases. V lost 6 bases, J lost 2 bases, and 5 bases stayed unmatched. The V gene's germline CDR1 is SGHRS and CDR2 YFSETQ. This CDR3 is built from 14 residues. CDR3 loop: CASNLQGANTEAFF. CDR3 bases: TGCGCCAGCAACTTACAGGGGGCAAACACTGAAGCTTTCTTT.

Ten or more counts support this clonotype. CDR3 protein: CASSQAGGDYGYTF. The CDR3 coding sequence is TGTGCCAGCAGCCAAGCAGGCGGGGACTATGGCTACACCTTC. The V gene is TRBV4-2, the J gene TRBJ1-2; D is unresolved. This CDR3 is 14 amino acids long. Germline V gene sequence: CDR1 LGHNA, CDR2 YNFKEQ. The V end was cut by 1 base, the J end by 3 bases, with 9 bases between.

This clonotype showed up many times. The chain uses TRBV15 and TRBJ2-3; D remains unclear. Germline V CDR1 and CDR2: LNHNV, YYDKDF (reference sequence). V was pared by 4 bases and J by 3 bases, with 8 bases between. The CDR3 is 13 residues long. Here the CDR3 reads CATSKRSTDTQYF. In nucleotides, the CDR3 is TGTGCCACCAGCAAACGGAGTACAGATACGCAGTATTTT. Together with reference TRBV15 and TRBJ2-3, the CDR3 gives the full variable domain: DAMVIQNPRYQVTQFGKPVTLSCSQTLNHNVMYWYQQKSSQAPKLLFHYYDKDFNNEADTPDNFQSRRPNTSFCFLDIRSPGLGDTAMYLCATSKRSTDTQYFGPGTRLTVL.

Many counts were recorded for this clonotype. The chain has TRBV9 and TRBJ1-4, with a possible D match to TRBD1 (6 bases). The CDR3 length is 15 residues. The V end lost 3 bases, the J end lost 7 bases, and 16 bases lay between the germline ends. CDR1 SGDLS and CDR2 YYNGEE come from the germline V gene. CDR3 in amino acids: CASSDPGAAGEKLFF. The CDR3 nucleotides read TGTGCCAGCAGCGACCCGGGGGCAGCGGGTGAAAAACTGTTTTTT. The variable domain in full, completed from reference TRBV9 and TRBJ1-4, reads DSGVTQTPKHLITATGQRVTLRCSPRSGDLSVYWYQQSLDQGLQFLIQYYNGEERAKGNILERFSAQQFPDLHSELNLSSLELGDSALYFCASSDPGAAGEKLFFGSGTQLSVL.

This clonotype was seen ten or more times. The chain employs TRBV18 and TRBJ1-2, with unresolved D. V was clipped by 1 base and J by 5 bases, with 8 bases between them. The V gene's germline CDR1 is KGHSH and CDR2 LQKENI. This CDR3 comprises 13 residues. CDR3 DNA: TGTGCCAGCTCACCACAGGCGACTTATGGCTACACCTTC. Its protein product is CASSPQATYGYTF.

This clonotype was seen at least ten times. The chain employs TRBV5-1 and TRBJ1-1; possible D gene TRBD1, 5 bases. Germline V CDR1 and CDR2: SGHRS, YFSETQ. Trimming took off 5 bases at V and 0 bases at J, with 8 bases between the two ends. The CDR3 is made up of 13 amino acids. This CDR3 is CASRGVLNTEAFF. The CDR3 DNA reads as TGCGCCAGCAGAGGGGTCTTGAACACTGAAGCTTTCTTT.

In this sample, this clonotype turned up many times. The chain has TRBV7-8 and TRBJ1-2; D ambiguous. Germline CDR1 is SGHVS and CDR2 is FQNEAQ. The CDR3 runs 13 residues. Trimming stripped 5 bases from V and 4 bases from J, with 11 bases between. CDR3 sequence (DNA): TGTGCCAGCAGCCTTAATACTCGCTATGGCTACACCTTC. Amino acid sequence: CASSLNTRYGYTF.

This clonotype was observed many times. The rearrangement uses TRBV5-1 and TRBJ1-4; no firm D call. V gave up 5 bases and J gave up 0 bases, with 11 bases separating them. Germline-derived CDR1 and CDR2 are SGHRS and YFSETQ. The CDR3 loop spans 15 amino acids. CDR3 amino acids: CASRADGTTNEKLFF. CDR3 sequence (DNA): TGCGCCAGCAGGGCGGACGGCACAACTAATGAAAAACTGTTTTTT.

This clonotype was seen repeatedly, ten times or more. CDR3: CASSLKDAYEQYF. The CDR3 DNA sequence: TGCGCCAGCAGCTTAAAGGATGCGTACGAGCAGTACTTC. The gene calls are TRBV5-1 and TRBJ2-7; D ambiguous. Trimming stripped 2 bases from V and 4 bases from J, with 10 bases between. This CDR3 has 13 amino acids. Germline assignment: CDR1 SGHRS and CDR2 YFSETQ.